Shown below are 9 T cell receptor beta chains from a single sample sequenced in a study of blood T cell repertoires in COVID-19. Assay used: immunoSEQ multiplex PCR; TCRdb lists only in-frame clones, some missing. The sample has 150,000 or so clones; roughly four fifths are singletons. The sequencing sample was made of peripheral blood. The receptors originated from a human donor in a cohort sampled during active COVID-19.

The chain is built from TRBV6-2 or TRBV6-3 and TRBJ1-2; 9 bases match TRBD1. From germline, CDR1 is MNHEY and CDR2 SVGEGT. V was pared by 5 bases and J by 8 bases, with 6 bases of the junction left unmatched. There are 13 residues in the CDR3. CDR3 in amino acids: CASSAGTGRGYTF. CDR3 sequence (DNA): TGTGCCAGCAGTGCTGGGACAGGGCGAGGCTACACCTTC.

The V and J genes are TRBV27 and TRBJ2-3; the match to TRBD1 covers 9 bases. The ends lost 5 bases at V and 4 bases at J; junction bases unmatched: 16. The CDR3 sequence is 18 residues long. Germline CDR1 reads MNHEY; CDR2 reads SMNVEV (reference sequence). CDR3 loop: CASSPPLTGGLNPDTQYF. The CDR3 DNA sequence: TGTGCCAGCAGTCCCCCCCTCACAGGGGGCCTTAACCCAGATACGCAGTATTTT.

The genes are TRBV11-1 and TRBJ2-5, with D maybe TRBD1 (5 bases). Germline CDR1 is SGHAT and CDR2 is FQDESV (reference sequence). This CDR3 has 13 residues. Trimming removed 3 bases from V and 5 bases from J, with 10 bases in between. CDR3 bases: TGTGCCAGCAGCTTTGGGGCAGGGGAGACCCAGTACTTC. Translated, it gives CASSFGAGETQYF.

This chain uses TRBV3-1 (or the pseudogene TRBV3-2) with TRBJ1-2; D not resolved. V dropped 4 bases and J dropped 8 bases, with 14 bases sitting between them. The CDR3 runs to 13 residues. The V gene's germline CDR1 is LGHDT and CDR2 YNNKEL (reference sequence). CDR3 sequence (DNA): TGTGCCAGCAGCCGCGCGCTCGGGAAGGGCTACACCTTC. This sequence encodes CASSRALGKGYTF.

J is TRBJ1-1 and V is TRBV12-3 or TRBV12-4; the D gene is possibly TRBD1 (6 bases). Trimming left V 6 bases short and J 11 bases short, with 16 bases between. The CDR3 spans 12 residues. CDR3 in amino acids: CASSLKQGSAFF. CDR3 DNA sequence: TGTGCCAGCAGCCTAAAACAGGGCTCGGCTTTCTTT.

The rearrangement links TRBV7-8 to TRBJ2-7; perhaps TRBD1 as D (5 bases). Trimming removed 2 bases from V and 0 bases from J, with 11 bases in between. Germline lookup yields CDR1 SGHVS and CDR2 FQNEAQ. The CDR3 consists of 15 residues. The CDR3 region is CASSLFRVPSYEQYF. As DNA, the CDR3 is TGTGCCAGCAGCTTATTCAGGGTCCCCTCCTACGAGCAGTACTTC.

The V and J genes are TRBV5-1 and TRBJ2-5; D gene uncertain. Germline CDR1 is SGHRS and CDR2 is YFSETQ. The CDR3 length is 14 residues. V dropped 0 bases and J dropped 4 bases, with 10 bases sitting between them. The CDR3 bases are TGCGCCAGCAGCTTGGAGGCAGGCCGAGAGACCCAGTACTTC. It codes for CASSLEAGRETQYF.

The chain recombines TRBV28 with TRBJ1-3; D is perhaps TRBD1 (5 bases). The V end was cut by 5 bases, the J end by 2 bases, with 10 bases between. This CDR3 comprises 14 residues. The germline gives CDR1 MDHEN, CDR2 SYDVKM. CDR3 DNA: TGTGCCAGCAGTCCCGGGGGGACTGGAAACACCATATATTTT. This translates into CASSPGGTGNTIYF.

In this sample, this clone turned up a few times. This sequence joins TRBV27 and TRBJ2-5, with D perhaps TRBD2 (7 bases). The V gene's germline CDR1 is MNHEY and CDR2 SMNVEV (reference sequence). The germline V and J ends were trimmed by 5 bases and 5 bases, with 12 bases remaining between them. This CDR3 comprises 13 residues. CDR3 DNA: TGTGCCAGCAGTAGGGGGGGGCGGGAGACCCAGTACTTC. Its translation: CASSRGGRETQYF.